Here is one TCR beta chain with its context. The target antigen is unknown. This entry belongs to a study of cytomegalovirus exposure and HLA in healthy donors. PCR involved 60 Vbeta and 13 Jbeta primers. Profiled with immunoSEQ multiplex PCR; TCRdb holds only in-frame clones, not every one. This sample has 110,000 to 150,000 clones, with 70% found just once. Overall study findings and caveats: Across all donors, roughly uniform sequencing depth was an assumption of the presence/absence analyses. The authors later linked a missense DCLRE1C variant to TCR beta V- and J-gene trimming. TCR beta sequences reportedly predicted the HLA-A and HLA-B alleles of most subjects accurately.

The J segment lost 5 bases and the V segment lost 2 bases, leaving 5 bases of the junction unmatched. Looked up from germline, CDR1 is WNHNN and CDR2 is SYGVQD (reference sequence). The CDR3 sequence is 15 residues long. Donors had nominal health at sampling but likely had unrecorded immune exposures. Sequenced: PBMCs. The V call is TRBV10-1, the J call TRBJ2-7; TRBD2 matches 11 bases. The TCR comes from a woman aged 55 to 70 in good health and CMV-seropositive. The CDR3 is CASSETSGRYDEQYF. For the CDR3, the DNA is TGCGCCAGCAGTGAGACTAGCGGGAGATACGACGAGCAGTACTTC.